This T cell receptor beta chain was profiled in a study of early T cells in non-severe SARS-CoV-2 infection. In TCRdb, the 5' RACE reads were re-called with MiXCR into one record per CDR3 protein. The data hold approximately 80,000 distinct CDR3 sequences, with more than 10% observed a single time. Study outcomes and limitations: Private and CD4 specificities were missed by VDJdb matching, skewed to anti-spike CD8.

This clonotype appeared a few times. Its antigen is undetermined. Germline V gene lookup returns CDR1 MNHEY and CDR2 SVGAGI. The CDR3 runs 13 residues. Trimming pared 4 bases from V and 8 bases from J, leaving 12 bases between. This chain uses TRBV6-5 with TRBJ2-1, with D maybe TRBD2 (5 bases). The origin of this receptor is an adult who was a healthcare worker with PCR-confirmed SARS-CoV-2 infection or an uninfected control (not recorded which). Sequenced: whole blood. CDR3 sequence: CASSLFYGDEQFF. In DNA form, the CDR3 reads TGTGCCAGCAGTTTATTTTACGGGGATGAGCAGTTCTTC.